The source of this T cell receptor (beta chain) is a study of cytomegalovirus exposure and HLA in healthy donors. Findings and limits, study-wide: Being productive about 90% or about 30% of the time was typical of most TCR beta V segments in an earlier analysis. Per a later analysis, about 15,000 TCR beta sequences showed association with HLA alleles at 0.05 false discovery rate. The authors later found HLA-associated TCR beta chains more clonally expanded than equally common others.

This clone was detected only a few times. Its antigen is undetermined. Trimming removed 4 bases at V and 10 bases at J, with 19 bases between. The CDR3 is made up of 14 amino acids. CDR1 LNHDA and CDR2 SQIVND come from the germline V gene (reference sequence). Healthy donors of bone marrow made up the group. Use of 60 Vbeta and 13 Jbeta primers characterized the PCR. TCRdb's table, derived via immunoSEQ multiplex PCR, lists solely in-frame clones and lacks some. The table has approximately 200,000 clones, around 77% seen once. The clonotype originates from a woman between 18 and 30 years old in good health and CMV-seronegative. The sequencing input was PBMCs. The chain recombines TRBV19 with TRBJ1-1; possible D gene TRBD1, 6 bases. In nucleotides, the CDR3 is TGTGCCAGTAGTACGGGGGGCGCGGGTTTTTTAGCTTTCTTT. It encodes CASSTGGAGFLAFF. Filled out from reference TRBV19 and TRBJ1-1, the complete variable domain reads DGGITQSPKYLFRKEGQNVTLSCEQNLNHDAMYWYRQDPGQGLRLIYYSQIVNDFQKGDIAEGYSVSREKKESFPLTVTSAQKNPTAFYLCASSTGGAGFLAFFGQGTRLTVV.